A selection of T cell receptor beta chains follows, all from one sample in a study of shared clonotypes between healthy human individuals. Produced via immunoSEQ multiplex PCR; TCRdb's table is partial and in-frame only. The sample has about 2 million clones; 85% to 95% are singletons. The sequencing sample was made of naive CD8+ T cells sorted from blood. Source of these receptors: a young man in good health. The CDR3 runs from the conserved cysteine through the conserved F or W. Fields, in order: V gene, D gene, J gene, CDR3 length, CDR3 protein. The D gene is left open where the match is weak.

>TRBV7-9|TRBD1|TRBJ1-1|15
CASSEEQGENTEAFF
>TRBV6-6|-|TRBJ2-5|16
CASSTISGEGGGTQYF
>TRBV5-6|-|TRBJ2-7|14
CASSFQDSSYEQYF
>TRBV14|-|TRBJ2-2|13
CASSQLPPGELFF
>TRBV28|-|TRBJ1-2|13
CASSWRRDFGYTF
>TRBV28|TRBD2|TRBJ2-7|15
CASSFSRDYTYEQYF
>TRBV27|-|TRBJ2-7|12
CASSPGLQEQYF
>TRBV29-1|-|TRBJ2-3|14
CSVQTGSATDTQYF
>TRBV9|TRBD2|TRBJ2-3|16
CASSLRSGGSTDTQYF
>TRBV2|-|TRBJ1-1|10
CGVGNTEAFF
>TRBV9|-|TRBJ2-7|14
CASSPGRHLYEQYF
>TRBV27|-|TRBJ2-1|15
CASIKRASSYNEQFF
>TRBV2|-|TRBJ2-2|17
CASSEGELALNTGELFF
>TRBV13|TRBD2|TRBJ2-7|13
CASSSTSDYEQYF
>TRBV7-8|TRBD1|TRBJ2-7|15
CASSPHGGTGDEQYF
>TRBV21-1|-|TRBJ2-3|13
CASPRGRRDTQYF
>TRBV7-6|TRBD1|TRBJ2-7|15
CASSLTGTEIYEQYF
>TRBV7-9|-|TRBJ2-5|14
CASSSDPHRETQYF
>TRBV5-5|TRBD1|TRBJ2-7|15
CASSPFGTGGYEQYF
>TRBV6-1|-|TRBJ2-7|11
CASLSSYEQYF
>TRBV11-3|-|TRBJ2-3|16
CASSLGFGRNTDTQYF
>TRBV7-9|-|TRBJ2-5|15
CASSRNRGAGETQYF
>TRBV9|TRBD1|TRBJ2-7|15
CASSAGTGPPYEQYF
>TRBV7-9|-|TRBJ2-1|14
CASSLVGAYNEQFF
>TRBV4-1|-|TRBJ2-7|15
CASSQIGAPNYEQYF
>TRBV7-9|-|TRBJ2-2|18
CASNSGRSGQRVTGELFF
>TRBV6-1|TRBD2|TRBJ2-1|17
CASSEAIWTSGNNEQFF
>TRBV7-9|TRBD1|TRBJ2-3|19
CASSHQRVGDRDLADTQYF
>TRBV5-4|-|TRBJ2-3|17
CASSLGRSQTSTDTQYF
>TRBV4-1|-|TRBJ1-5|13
CASSLRGDQPQHF
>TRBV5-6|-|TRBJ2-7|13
CASSVEQAYEQYF
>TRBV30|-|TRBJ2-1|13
CAWSPPFNNEQFF
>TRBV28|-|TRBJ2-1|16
CASSIWGEVVVNEQFF
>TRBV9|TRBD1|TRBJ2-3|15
CASSAGTASTDTQYF
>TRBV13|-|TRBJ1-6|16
CASSLGGVNYNSPLHF
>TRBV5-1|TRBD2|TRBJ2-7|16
CASSLLGLAASYEQYF
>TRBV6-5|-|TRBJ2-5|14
CASSYLGGQETQYF
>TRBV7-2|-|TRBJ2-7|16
CASSFQESGRRYEQYF
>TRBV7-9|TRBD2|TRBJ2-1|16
CASSSPERGIYNEQFF
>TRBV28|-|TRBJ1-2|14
CASSFPRFIYGYTF
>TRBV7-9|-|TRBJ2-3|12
CASSSDRDTQYF
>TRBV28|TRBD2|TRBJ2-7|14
CASMWAAGNYEQYF
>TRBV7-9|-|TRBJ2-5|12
CASSLGSETQYF
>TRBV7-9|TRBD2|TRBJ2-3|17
CASSPYEAAGGTDTQYF
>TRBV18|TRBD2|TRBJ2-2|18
CASSPPLREDSFTGELFF
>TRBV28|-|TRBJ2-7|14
CASSALGRGYEQYF
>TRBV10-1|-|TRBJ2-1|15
CASSEVSGGYNEQFF
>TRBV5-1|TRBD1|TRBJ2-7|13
CASSLGQGTEQYF
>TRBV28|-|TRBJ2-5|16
CASSLFHQGLQETQYF